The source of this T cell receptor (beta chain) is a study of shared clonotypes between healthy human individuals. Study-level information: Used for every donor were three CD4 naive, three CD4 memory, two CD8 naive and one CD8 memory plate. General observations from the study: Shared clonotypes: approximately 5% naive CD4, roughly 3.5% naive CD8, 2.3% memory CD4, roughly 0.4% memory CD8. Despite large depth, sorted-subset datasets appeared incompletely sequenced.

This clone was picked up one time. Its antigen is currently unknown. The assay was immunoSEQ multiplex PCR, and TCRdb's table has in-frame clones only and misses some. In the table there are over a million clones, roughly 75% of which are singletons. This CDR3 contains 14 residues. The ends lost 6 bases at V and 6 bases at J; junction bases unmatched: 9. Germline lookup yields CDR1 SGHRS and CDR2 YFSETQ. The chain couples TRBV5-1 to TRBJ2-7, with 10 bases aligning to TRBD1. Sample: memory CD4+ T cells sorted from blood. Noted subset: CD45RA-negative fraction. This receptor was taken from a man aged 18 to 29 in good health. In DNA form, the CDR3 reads TGCGCCAGCATTTCCGGGACAGGGGCATCCGAGCAGTACTTC. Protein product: CASISGTGASEQYF.